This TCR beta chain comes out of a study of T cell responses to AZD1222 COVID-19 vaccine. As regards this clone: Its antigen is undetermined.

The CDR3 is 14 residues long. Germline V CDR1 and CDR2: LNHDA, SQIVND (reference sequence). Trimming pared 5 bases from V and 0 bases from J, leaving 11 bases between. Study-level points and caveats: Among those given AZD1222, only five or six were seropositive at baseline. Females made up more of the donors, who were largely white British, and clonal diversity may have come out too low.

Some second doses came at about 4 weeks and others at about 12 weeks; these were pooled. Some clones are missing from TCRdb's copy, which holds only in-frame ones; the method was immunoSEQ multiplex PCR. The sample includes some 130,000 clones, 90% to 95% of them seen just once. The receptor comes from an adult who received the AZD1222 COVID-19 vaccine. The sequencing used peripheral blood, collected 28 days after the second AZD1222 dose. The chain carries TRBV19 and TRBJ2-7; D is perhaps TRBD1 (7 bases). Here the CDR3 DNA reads TGTGCCAGTAGTGCAGGGGGGAGCTCCTACGAGCAGTACTTC. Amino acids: CASSAGGSSYEQYF.